This TCR beta chain originates from a study of blood T cell repertoires in COVID-19. In the authors' workflow: How many nucleated cells were present was estimated from reference gene primer amplification. Some clones are missing from TCRdb's copy, which holds only in-frame ones; the method was immunoSEQ multiplex PCR. V, J and clone size reflect that table, while D and trimming were determined from the DNA. Of about 260,000 clones listed, more than 70% are singletons. This CDR3 contains 16 residues. With V trimmed by 4 bases and J by 8 bases, 10 bases remained unmatched. Looked up from germline, CDR1 is SGHRS and CDR2 is YFSETQ.

V gene TRBV5-1 combines with J gene TRBJ2-1; TRBD2 matches at 12 bases. Sequenced material: PBMCs or T cells enriched from blood (not recorded which). The origin of this receptor is a woman between 35 and 50 years old with acute COVID-19. CDR3 nucleotide sequence: TGCGCCAGCAGCCCGGGTACTAGCGGGAGGAGAGATGAGCAGTTCTTC. Its translation is CASSPGTSGRRDEQFF.